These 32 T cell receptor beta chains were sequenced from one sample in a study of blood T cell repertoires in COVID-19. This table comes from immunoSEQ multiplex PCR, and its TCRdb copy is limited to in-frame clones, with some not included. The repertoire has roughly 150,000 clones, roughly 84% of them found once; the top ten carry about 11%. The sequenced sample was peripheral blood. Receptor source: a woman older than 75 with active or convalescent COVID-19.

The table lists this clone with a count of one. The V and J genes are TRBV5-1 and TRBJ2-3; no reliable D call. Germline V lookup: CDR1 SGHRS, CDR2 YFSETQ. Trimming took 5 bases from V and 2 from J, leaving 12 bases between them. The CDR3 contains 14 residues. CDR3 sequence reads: CASSRGGYTDTQYF. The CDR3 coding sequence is TGCGCCAGCAGTCGTGGCGGCTACACAGATACGCAGTATTTT. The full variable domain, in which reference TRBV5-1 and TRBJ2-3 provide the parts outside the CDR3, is KAGVTQTPRYLIKTRGQQVTLSCSPISGHRSVSWYQQTPGQGLQFLFEYFSETQRNKGNFPGRFSGRQFSNSRSEMNVSTLELGDSALYLCASSRGGYTDTQYFGPGTRLTVL.

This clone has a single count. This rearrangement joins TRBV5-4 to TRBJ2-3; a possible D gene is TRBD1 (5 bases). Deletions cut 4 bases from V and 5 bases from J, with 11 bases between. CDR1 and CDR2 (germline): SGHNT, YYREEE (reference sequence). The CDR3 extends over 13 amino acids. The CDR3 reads CASSAWGGDTQYF. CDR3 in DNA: TGTGCCAGCAGCGCCTGGGGCGGAGATACGCAGTATTTT. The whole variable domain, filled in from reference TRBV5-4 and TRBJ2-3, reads ETGVTQSPTHLIKTRGQQVTLRCSSQSGHNTVSWYQQALGQGPQFIFQYYREEENGRGNFPPRFSGLQFPNYSSELNVNALELDDSALYLCASSAWGGDTQYFGPGTRLTVL.

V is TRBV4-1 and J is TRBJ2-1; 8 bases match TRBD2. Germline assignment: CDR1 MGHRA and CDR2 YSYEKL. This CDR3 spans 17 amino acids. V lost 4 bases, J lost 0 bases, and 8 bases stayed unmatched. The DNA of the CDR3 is TGCGCCAGCAGCCCTTCCGGGGGGGGGAGCTCCTACAATGAGCAGTTCTTC. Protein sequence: CASSPSGGGSSYNEQFF.

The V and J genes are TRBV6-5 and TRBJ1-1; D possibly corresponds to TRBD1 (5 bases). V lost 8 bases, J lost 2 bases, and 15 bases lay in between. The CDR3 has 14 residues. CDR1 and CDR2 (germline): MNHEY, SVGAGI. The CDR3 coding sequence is TGTGCCAGCCTTATACAGGAGGGTAACACTGAAGCTTTCTTT. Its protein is CASLIQEGNTEAFF.

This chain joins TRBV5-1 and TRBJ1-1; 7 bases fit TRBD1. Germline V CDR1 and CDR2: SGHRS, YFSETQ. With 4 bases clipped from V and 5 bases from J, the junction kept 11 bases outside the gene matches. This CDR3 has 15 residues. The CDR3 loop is CASSNPGRGRTEAFF. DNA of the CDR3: TGCGCCAGCAGCAACCCCGGCAGGGGGAGGACTGAAGCTTTCTTT.

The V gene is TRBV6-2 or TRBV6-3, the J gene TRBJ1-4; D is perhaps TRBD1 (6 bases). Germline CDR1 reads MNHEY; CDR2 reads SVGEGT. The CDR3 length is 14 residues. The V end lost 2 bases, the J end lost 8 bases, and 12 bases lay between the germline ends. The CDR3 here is CASSYGSTGEKLFF. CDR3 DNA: TGTGCCAGCAGTTACGGGTCGACAGGAGAAAAACTGTTTTTT.

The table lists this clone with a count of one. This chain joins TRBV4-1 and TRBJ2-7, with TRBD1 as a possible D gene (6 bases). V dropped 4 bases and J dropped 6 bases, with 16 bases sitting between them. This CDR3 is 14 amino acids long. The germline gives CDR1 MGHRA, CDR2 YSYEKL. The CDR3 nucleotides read TGCGCCAGCAGCCCTGGACAGCCCGCTGCCGAGCAGTACTTC. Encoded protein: CASSPGQPAAEQYF.

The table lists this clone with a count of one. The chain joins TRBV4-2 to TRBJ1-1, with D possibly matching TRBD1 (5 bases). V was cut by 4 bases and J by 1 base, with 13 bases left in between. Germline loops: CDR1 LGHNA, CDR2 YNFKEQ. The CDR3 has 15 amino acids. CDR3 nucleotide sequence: TGTGCCAGCAGCCTAGAGACAGAGCCGAACACTGAAGCTTTCTTT. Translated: CASSLETEPNTEAFF.

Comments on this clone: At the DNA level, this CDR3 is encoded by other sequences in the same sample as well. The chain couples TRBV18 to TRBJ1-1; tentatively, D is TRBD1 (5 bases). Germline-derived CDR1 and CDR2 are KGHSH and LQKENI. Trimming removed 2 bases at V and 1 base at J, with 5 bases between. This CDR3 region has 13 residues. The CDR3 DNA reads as TGTGCCAGCTCACCAACAGGGAACACTGAAGCTTTCTTT. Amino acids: CASSPTGNTEAFF.

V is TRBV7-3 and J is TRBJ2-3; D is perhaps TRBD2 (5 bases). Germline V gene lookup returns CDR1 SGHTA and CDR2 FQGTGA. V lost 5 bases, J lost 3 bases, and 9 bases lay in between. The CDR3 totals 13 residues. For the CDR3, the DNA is TGTGCCAGCAGCCGAGGGTCTACAGATACGCAGTATTTT. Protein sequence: CASSRGSTDTQYF.

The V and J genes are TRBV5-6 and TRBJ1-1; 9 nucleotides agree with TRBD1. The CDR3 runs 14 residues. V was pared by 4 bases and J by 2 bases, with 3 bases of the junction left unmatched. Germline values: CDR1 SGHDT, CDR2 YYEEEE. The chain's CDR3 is CASSPDRGNTEAFF. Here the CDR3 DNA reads TGTGCCAGCAGCCCGGACAGGGGAAACACTGAAGCTTTCTTT.

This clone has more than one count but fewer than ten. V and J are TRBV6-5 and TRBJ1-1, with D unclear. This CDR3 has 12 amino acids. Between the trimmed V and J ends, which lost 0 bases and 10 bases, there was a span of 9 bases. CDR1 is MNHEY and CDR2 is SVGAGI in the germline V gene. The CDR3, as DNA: TGTGCCAGCAGTTACTCGGCGGAGGTAGCTTTCTTT. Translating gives CASSYSAEVAFF.

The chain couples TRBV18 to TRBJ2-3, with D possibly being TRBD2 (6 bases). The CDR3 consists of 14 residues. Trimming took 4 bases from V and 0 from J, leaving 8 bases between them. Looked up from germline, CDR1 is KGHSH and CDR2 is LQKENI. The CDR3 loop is CASSLSGSTDTQYF. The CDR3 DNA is TGTGCCAGCTCACTGAGCGGGAGCACAGATACGCAGTATTTT.

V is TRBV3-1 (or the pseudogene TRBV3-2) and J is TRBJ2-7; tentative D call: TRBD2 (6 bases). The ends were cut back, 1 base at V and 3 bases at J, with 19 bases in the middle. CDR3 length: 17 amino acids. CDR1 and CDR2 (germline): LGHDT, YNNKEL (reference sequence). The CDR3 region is CASSQGLAGLANYEQYF. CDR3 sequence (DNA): TGTGCCAGCAGCCAAGGGCTTGCGGGACTTGCTAACTACGAGCAGTACTTC.

The CDR3 sequence is CASSPPYGSFSGNTIYF. In nucleotides, the CDR3 is TGTGCCAGCAGTCCACCGTACGGGTCCTTCTCTGGAAACACCATATATTTT. This chain connects TRBV28 to TRBJ1-3, with D unclear. The V and J ends lost 5 bases and 0 bases respectively, with 17 bases between them. There are 17 residues in the CDR3. CDR1 and CDR2 from the germline V gene are MDHEN and SYDVKM.

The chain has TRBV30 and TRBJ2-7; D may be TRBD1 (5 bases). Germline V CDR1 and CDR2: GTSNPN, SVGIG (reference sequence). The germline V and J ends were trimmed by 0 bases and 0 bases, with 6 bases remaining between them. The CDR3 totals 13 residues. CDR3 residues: CAWSVGLSYEQYF. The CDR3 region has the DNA TGTGCCTGGAGTGTGGGGCTCTCCTACGAGCAGTACTTC.

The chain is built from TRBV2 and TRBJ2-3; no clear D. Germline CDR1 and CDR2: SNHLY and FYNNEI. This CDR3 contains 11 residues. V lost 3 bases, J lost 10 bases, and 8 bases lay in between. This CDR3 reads CASSDYEAQYF. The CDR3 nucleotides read TGTGCCAGCAGTGATTACGAGGCGCAGTATTTT.

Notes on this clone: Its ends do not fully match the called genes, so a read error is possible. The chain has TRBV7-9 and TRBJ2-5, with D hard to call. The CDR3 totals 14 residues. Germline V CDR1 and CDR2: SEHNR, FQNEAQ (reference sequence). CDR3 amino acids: CASTQLASQGTQYF. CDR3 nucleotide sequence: TGTGCCAGCACCCAATTAGCCTCCCAAGGGACCCAGTACTTC.

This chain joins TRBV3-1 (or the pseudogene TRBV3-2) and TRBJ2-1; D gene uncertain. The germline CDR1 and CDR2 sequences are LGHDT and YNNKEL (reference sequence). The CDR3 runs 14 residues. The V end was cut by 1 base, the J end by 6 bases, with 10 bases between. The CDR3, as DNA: TGTGCCAGCAGCCAAGTGTCACAGAGCAATGAGCAGTTCTTC. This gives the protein CASSQVSQSNEQFF.

CDR3 sequence (DNA): TGTGCCAGCAGCTGGGGGGGAGACACTGAAGCTTTCTTT. It codes for CASSWGGDTEAFF. This chain links TRBV7-9 with TRBJ1-1; D is perhaps TRBD1 (5 bases). There are 13 residues in the CDR3. V was pared by 4 bases and J by 3 bases, with 9 bases between. The germline V gene encodes CDR1 SEHNR and CDR2 FQNEAQ (reference sequence).

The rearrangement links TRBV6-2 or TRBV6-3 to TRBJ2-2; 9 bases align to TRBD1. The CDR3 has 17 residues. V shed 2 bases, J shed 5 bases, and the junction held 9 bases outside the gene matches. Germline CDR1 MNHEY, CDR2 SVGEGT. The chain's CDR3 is CASSYQTGQGVTGELFF. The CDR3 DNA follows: TGTGCCAGCAGTTACCAAACGGGACAGGGCGTTACCGGGGAGCTGTTTTTT.

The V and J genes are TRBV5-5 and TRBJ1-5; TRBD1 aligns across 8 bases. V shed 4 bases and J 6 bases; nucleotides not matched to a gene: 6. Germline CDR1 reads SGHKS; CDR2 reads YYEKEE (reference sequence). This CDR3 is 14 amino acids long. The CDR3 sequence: CASSQTGEAQPQHF. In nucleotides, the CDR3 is TGTGCCAGCAGCCAGACAGGGGAGGCTCAGCCCCAGCATTTT. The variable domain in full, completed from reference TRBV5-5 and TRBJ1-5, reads DAGVTQSPTHLIKTRGQQVTLRCSPISGHKSVSWYQQVLGQGPQFIFQYYEKEERGRGNFPDRFSARQFPNYSSELNVNALLLGDSALYLCASSQTGEAQPQHFGDGTRLSIL.

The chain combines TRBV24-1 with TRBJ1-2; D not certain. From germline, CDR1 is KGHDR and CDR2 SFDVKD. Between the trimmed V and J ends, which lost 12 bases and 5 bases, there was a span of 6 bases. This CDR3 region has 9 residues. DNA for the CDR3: TGTGCCGCGCGTTATGGCTACACCTTC. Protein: CAARYGYTF.

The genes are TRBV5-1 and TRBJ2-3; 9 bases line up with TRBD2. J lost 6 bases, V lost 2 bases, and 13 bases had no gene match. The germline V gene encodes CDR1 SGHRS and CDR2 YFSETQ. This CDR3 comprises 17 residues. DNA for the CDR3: TGCGCCAGCAGCTTCCTGGTCTTAGCGGGGGCGGCGGATACGCAGTATTTT. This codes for CASSFLVLAGAADTQYF.

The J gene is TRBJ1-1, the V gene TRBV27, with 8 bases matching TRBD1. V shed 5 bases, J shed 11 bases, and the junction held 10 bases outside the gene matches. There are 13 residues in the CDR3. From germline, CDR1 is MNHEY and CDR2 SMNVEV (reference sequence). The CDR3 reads CASSARQGPDAFF. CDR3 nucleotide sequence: TGTGCCAGCAGTGCAAGACAGGGGCCGGACGCTTTCTTT.

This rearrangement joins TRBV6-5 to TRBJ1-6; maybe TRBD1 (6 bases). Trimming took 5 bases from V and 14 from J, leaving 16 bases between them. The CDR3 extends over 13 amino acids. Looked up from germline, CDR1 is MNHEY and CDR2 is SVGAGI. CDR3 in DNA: TGTGCCAGCAGTCTGGACGGGACAAGGTCCCTCCACTTT. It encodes CASSLDGTRSLHF.

The CDR3 sequence: CASSYSGQLYEQYF. Written as DNA, the CDR3 is TGTGCCAGCAGTTACTCAGGACAACTCTACGAGCAGTACTTC. The chain joins TRBV6-5 to TRBJ2-7; tentative D call: TRBD1 (5 bases). Trimming removed 0 bases at V and 3 bases at J, with 9 bases between. CDR1 and CDR2 (germline): MNHEY, SVGAGI. This CDR3 is 14 amino acids long.

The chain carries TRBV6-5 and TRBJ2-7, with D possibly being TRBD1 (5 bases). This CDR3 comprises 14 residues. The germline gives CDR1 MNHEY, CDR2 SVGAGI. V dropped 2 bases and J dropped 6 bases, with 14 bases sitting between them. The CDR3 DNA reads TGTGCCAGCAGTTACGGGGCCCCATTGAGCGAGCAGTACTTC. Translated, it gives CASSYGAPLSEQYF.

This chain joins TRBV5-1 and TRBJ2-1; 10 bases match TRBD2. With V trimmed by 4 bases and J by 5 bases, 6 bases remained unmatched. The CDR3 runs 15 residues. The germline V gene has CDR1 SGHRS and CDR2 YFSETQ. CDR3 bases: TGCGCCAGCAGCCCGGGGCTAGCGGGGGACAATGAGCAGTTCTTC. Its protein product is CASSPGLAGDNEQFF.

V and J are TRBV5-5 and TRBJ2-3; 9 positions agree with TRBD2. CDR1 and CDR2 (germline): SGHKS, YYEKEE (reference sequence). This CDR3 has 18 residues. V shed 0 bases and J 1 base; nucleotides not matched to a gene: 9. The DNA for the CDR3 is TGTGCCAGCAGCTTGGTCGCGGGAGGGCCGAGCGGCACAGATACGCAGTATTTT. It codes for CASSLVAGGPSGTDTQYF.

The CDR3 here is CASSAYGTGKGETQYF. In DNA form, the CDR3 reads TGTGCCAGCAGCGCTTACGGGACAGGGAAGGGGGAGACCCAGTACTTC. The chain recombines TRBV9 with TRBJ2-5; 9 nucleotides agree with TRBD1. The CDR3 sequence is 16 residues long. Per the germline V gene, CDR1 is SGDLS and CDR2 is YYNGEE. V trimming: 3 bases; J trimming: 5 bases; junction bases outside the gene matches: 11.

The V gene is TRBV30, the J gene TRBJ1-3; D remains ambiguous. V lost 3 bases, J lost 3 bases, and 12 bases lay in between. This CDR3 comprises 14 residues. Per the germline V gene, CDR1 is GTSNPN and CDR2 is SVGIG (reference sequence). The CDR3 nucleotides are TGTGCCTGGAGCACGGGAGGCAGTGGAAACACCATATATTTT. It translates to CAWSTGGSGNTIYF.